Presented here are 30 T cell receptor beta chains from one specimen sequenced in a study of neoadjuvant anti-PD-1 for oral cavity cancer. Assay used: immunoSEQ multiplex PCR; TCRdb lists only in-frame clones, some missing. The sample shows around 60,000 clones, 70% to 85% of them seen only once. This sample comprised PBMCs, obtained before nivolumab (anti-PD-1) treatment. The receptors derive from a person aged 40 to 85 with oral cavity squamous cell carcinoma.

This clone has more than one count but fewer than ten. The V call is TRBV14, the J call TRBJ2-7; D ambiguous. This CDR3 is built from 13 residues. Germline loops: CDR1 SGHDN, CDR2 FVKESK. V was cut by 1 base and J by 8 bases, with 12 bases left in between. CDR3 sequence reads: CASSQVRLSQQYF. DNA of the CDR3: TGTGCCAGCAGCCAAGTTCGCCTTTCGCAGCAGTACTTC.

V gene TRBV7-9 combines with J gene TRBJ2-7; a weak D match, TRBD2 (6 bases). Trimming shortened V by 4 bases and J by 2 bases, and 15 bases separated the two germline ends. Per the germline V gene, CDR1 is SEHNR and CDR2 is FQNEAQ (reference sequence). The CDR3 loop spans 15 amino acids. The CDR3 here is CASSSSRDLAYEQYF. For the CDR3, the DNA is TGTGCCAGCAGCTCCTCCCGGGACTTAGCCTACGAGCAGTACTTC. The whole variable domain, filled in from reference TRBV7-9 and TRBJ2-7, reads DTGVSQNPRHKITKRGQNVTFRCDPISEHNRLYWYRQTLGQGPEFLTYFQNEAQLEKSRLLSDRFSAERPKGSFSTLEIQRTEQGDSAMYLCASSSSRDLAYEQYFGPGTRLTVT.

This clone was recorded a few times. V usage is TRBV19 and J usage is TRBJ1-5; possibly TRBD1 for D (6 bases). The CDR3 has 15 amino acids. The V end was cut by 7 bases, the J end by 2 bases, with 15 bases between. The germline gives CDR1 LNHDA, CDR2 SQIVND (reference sequence). The CDR3 nucleotides are TGTGCCAGTACCGAACAGGGAATGCGCAATCAGCCCCAGCATTTT. Translating it yields CASTEQGMRNQPQHF.

V and J are TRBV18 and TRBJ1-5, with a possible D match to TRBD1 (5 bases). Between the trimmed V and J ends, which lost 6 bases and 7 bases, there was a span of 19 bases. The germline V gene has CDR1 KGHSH and CDR2 LQKENI. The CDR3 loop spans 15 amino acids. In DNA, the CDR3 is TGTGCCAGCTCCCCTCTTGGGACCTTGGGGCAGCCCCAGCATTTT. This gives the protein CASSPLGTLGQPQHF.

Only one count was recorded for this clone. This chain joins TRBV19 and TRBJ1-2; unclear D gene. Germline CDR1 and CDR2: LNHDA and SQIVND (reference sequence). Trimming removed 1 base from V and 5 bases from J, with 17 bases in between. This CDR3 spans 16 amino acids. The CDR3 DNA reads TGTGCCAGTAGTATAGCTTTAAGGGCAGGATATTATGGCTACACCTTC. It codes for CASSIALRAGYYGYTF. Combining the CDR3 with reference TRBV19 and TRBJ1-2 gives the whole variable domain DGGITQSPKYLFRKEGQNVTLSCEQNLNHDAMYWYRQDPGQGLRLIYYSQIVNDFQKGDIAEGYSVSREKKESFPLTVTSAQKNPTAFYLCASSIALRAGYYGYTFGSGTRLTVV.

V usage is TRBV11-2 and J usage is TRBJ2-7; D ambiguous. Trimming took 1 base from V and 5 from J, leaving 12 bases between them. CDR1 is SGHAT, CDR2 FQNNGV, per germline. The CDR3 is 14 residues long. The DNA of the CDR3 is TGTGCCAGCAGCTTAGCGATCGGGTTAGACGAGCAGTACTTC. This encodes CASSLAIGLDEQYF.

The chain has TRBV11-3 and TRBJ2-7; 15 nucleotides match TRBD2. Germline CDR1 is SGHNT and CDR2 is YENEEA. After removal of 5 bases from V and 7 bases from J, the junction contained 12 bases not matched to a gene. The CDR3 has 17 amino acids. In nucleotides, the CDR3 is TGTGCCAGCAGCCCCGGACTAGCGGGAGGGCCGGGAGAAGAGCAGTACTTC. Translation: CASSPGLAGGPGEEQYF.

This sequence joins TRBV7-9 and TRBJ1-1, with D unclear. The CDR3 extends over 13 amino acids. V was pared by 1 base and J by 8 bases, with 11 bases between. Germline-derived CDR1 and CDR2 are SEHNR and FQNEAQ (reference sequence). The CDR3 loop is CASSLVQRGEAFF. The CDR3 DNA follows: TGTGCCAGCAGCTTAGTACAGCGGGGAGAAGCTTTCTTT.

V is TRBV7-2 and J is TRBJ1-5; D is ambiguous. Germline V gives CDR1 SGHTA, CDR2 FQGNSA. The CDR3 length is 15 residues. The V gene lost 3 bases and the J gene lost 7 bases, with 16 bases spanning the gap. The CDR3 is CASSFRTGDSQPQHF. Here the CDR3 DNA reads TGTGCCAGCAGCTTCCGGACGGGAGATAGCCAGCCCCAGCATTTT.

The J gene is TRBJ2-7, the V gene TRBV20-1; D not resolved. The CDR3 totals 10 residues. The V end lost 2 bases, the J end lost 7 bases, and 6 bases lay between the germline ends. CDR1 DFQATT and CDR2 SNEGSKA come from the germline V gene (reference sequence). CDR3 sequence: CSARMGEQYF. CDR3 nucleotide sequence: TGCAGTGCTAGAATGGGGGAGCAGTACTTC.

The chain employs TRBV30 and TRBJ2-1; 11 nucleotides match TRBD2. The CDR3 has 15 amino acids. Germline CDR1 and CDR2: GTSNPN and SVGIG (reference sequence). Trimming cost V 2 bases and J 7 bases; bases outside gene matches: 7. The CDR3 here is CAWSPGLAAPNEQFF. CDR3 bases: TGTGCCTGGAGTCCGGGACTAGCGGCTCCTAATGAGCAGTTCTTC. The full variable domain, completed using reference TRBV30 and TRBJ2-1, is SQTIHQWPATLVQPVGSPLSLECTVEGTSNPNLYWYRQAAGRGLQLLFYSVGIGQISSEVPQNLSASRPQDRQFILSSKKLLLSDSGFYLCAWSPGLAAPNEQFFGPGTRLTVL.

J is TRBJ2-1 and V is TRBV6-1; D is unresolved. Trimming shortened V by 2 bases and J by 4 bases, and 6 bases separated the two germline ends. CDR1 and CDR2 (germline): MNHNS, SASEGT. The CDR3 is 13 amino acids. Here the CDR3 reads CASSELRYNEQFF. The CDR3 bases are TGTGCCAGCAGTGAACTACGGTACAATGAGCAGTTCTTC.

The V call is TRBV19, the J call TRBJ2-7; 8 bases match TRBD2. This CDR3 comprises 14 residues. V lost 10 bases to trimming and J lost 2 bases; unmatched junction nucleotides: 10. Germline loops: CDR1 LNHDA, CDR2 SQIVND (reference sequence). CDR3 nucleotide sequence: TGTGCCACGGGGGGGGGCCATCGGGCCTACGAGCAGTACTTC. It encodes CATGGGHRAYEQYF.

The chain is built from TRBV11-2 and TRBJ1-4, with 7 bases that match TRBD1. The trim removed 5 bases at V and 5 bases at J, leaving 5 bases unmatched. Germline V gene sequence: CDR1 SGHAT, CDR2 FQNNGV. CDR3 size: 14 residues. CDR3 residues: CASSRTGSNEKLFF. The CDR3, as DNA: TGTGCCAGCAGCAGGACAGGTTCCAATGAAAAACTGTTTTTT.

The chain is built from TRBV2 and TRBJ1-5, with D tentatively TRBD1 (5 bases). This CDR3 contains 15 residues. Trimming took 11 bases from V and 0 from J, leaving 17 bases between them. Germline V gives CDR1 SNHLY, CDR2 FYNNEI. CDR3 coding DNA: TGTGCCTCCGGGGGGGGTGAATATAGCAATCAGCCCCAGCATTTT. This encodes CASGGGEYSNQPQHF.

This chain uses TRBV28 with TRBJ2-7; no clear D gene. The germline V gene has CDR1 MDHEN and CDR2 SYDVKM. The CDR3 length is 16 residues. V dropped 2 bases and J dropped 4 bases, with 18 bases sitting between them. For the CDR3, the DNA is TGTGCCAGCAGTTTAATGCCCGACCGATGGAAGTACGAGCAGTACTTC. It translates to CASSLMPDRWKYEQYF.

This clone was counted between two and nine times. The chain recombines TRBV7-6 with TRBJ1-5; possibly TRBD1 for D (6 bases). The CDR3 is 13 residues long. Trimming took 1 base from V and 6 from J, leaving 7 bases between them. From germline, CDR1 is SGHVS and CDR2 FNYEAQ. The CDR3 protein is CASSLGGAQPQHF. CDR3 coding DNA: TGTGCCAGCAGCTTAGGGGGGGCTCAGCCCCAGCATTTT.

V usage is TRBV6-1 and J usage is TRBJ1-1; D gene ambiguous. V lost 7 bases, J lost 5 bases, and 11 bases lay in between. Germline CDR1 is MNHNS and CDR2 is SASEGT. There are 12 residues in the CDR3. The DNA of the CDR3 is TGTGCCAGCACTAGCGGGTGGACTGAAGCTTTCTTT. It specifies CASTSGWTEAFF.

This chain uses TRBV27 with TRBJ2-5; 7 bases align to TRBD2. The V and J ends lost 0 bases and 5 bases, in that order; junction bases with no gene match: 9. The CDR3 length is 16 residues. Germline assignment: CDR1 MNHEY and CDR2 SMNVEV (reference sequence). CDR3 sequence reads: CASSLSASGTGETQYF. The CDR3 nucleotides read TGTGCCAGCAGTTTATCGGCGAGCGGGACGGGGGAGACCCAGTACTTC.

The gene calls are TRBV30 and TRBJ2-1; TRBD2 aligns across 10 bases. Germline CDR1 reads GTSNPN; CDR2 reads SVGIG (reference sequence). The CDR3 consists of 13 residues. V lost 6 bases to trimming and J lost 4 bases; unmatched junction nucleotides: 3. The CDR3 loop reads CACEREGYNEQFF. The CDR3 DNA follows: TGTGCCTGTGAGCGGGAGGGTTACAATGAGCAGTTCTTC.

This chain joins TRBV10-3 and TRBJ2-7; 7 bases are shared with TRBD2. Germline lookup yields CDR1 ENHRY and CDR2 SYGVKD. V dropped 8 bases and J dropped 0; count of bases not matched to a gene: 10. The CDR3 covers 15 residues. CDR3 sequence: CAIGGVHGSSYEQYF. Written as DNA, the CDR3 is TGTGCCATCGGGGGGGTGCACGGGAGCTCCTACGAGCAGTACTTC.

The rearrangement links TRBV6-1 to TRBJ2-5, with D tentatively TRBD2 (6 bases). Per germline, CDR1 MNHNS and CDR2 SASEGT. The CDR3 sequence is 14 residues long. Deletions cut 7 bases from V and 5 bases from J, with 17 bases between. CDR3 region: CASKRSEGRETQYF. CDR3 bases: TGTGCCAGCAAGCGGTCGGAGGGTCGGGAGACCCAGTACTTC.

Comments on this clone: An end of the junction does not agree with germline; a read error may underlie this. The chain uses TRBV7-2 and TRBJ2-7, with 8 bases that match TRBD1. The CDR3 totals 17 residues. Per the germline V gene, CDR1 is SGHTA and CDR2 is FQGNSA. The CDR3 nucleotides read TGTGCCAGCAGCTTAAGCGTCAGGCAGGGGGCTTCCTCCGAGCAGTACTTC. Translated, it gives CASSLSVRQGASSEQYF.

The rearrangement uses TRBV27 and TRBJ2-7, with TRBD1 matching 10 bases. The junction had 7 bases not matched to a gene; V was cut back by 2 bases and J by 6 bases. This CDR3 comprises 15 residues. CDR1 and CDR2 (germline): MNHEY, SMNVEV (reference sequence). The CDR3 sequence is CASSLRQGAIGEQYF. CDR3 in DNA: TGTGCCAGCAGTTTAAGACAGGGGGCAATAGGCGAGCAGTACTTC.

The rearrangement joins TRBV19 to TRBJ1-2; D is ambiguous. In germline, CDR1 is LNHDA, CDR2 SQIVND (reference sequence). The V end was cut by 5 bases, the J end by 8 bases, with 27 bases between. The CDR3 extends over 17 amino acids. The CDR3 nucleotides read TGTGCCAGTAGTGTGGACGGCTCGACCCCTAGGCTGGGAGGCTACACCTTC. Amino acids: CASSVDGSTPRLGGYTF.

V and J are TRBV6-1 and TRBJ2-2; 8 nucleotides agree with TRBD2. V was clipped by 4 bases and J by 6 bases; unmatched bases: 7. This CDR3 has 15 residues. Per germline, CDR1 MNHNS and CDR2 SASEGT. CDR3 in amino acids: CASSVQRELSGELFF. CDR3 in DNA: TGTGCCAGCAGTGTCCAGCGGGAGCTGTCCGGGGAGCTGTTTTTT.

This chain links TRBV27 with TRBJ2-1; 8 nucleotides line up with TRBD2. The ends lost 2 bases at V and 4 bases at J; junction bases unmatched: 4. Germline V gene data show CDR1 as MNHEY and CDR2 as SMNVEV (reference sequence). CDR3 length equals 15 residues. The CDR3 DNA reads TGTGCCAGCAGTTTAGGGCGGGGGGTTTACAATGAGCAGTTCTTC. Protein product: CASSLGRGVYNEQFF.

This rearrangement joins TRBV13 to TRBJ2-3, with TRBD2 identical over 11 bases. Looked up from germline, CDR1 is PRHDT and CDR2 is FYEKMQ (reference sequence). V lost 6 bases to trimming and J lost 3 bases; unmatched junction nucleotides: 8. This CDR3 is 16 amino acids long. The DNA for the CDR3 is TGTGCCAGCAGTACCCGGACTAGCGGGTCTACAGATACGCAGTATTTT. Its translation is CASSTRTSGSTDTQYF.

This clone was picked up one time. The genes are TRBV7-6 and TRBJ2-3; D is perhaps TRBD1 or TRBD2 (6 bases each). Germline-derived CDR1 and CDR2 are SGHVS and FNYEAQ. This CDR3 region has 15 residues. The V gene lost 1 base and the J gene lost 6 bases, with 14 bases spanning the gap. The CDR3 protein is CASSLGGGQVDTQYF. CDR3 nucleotide sequence: TGTGCCAGCAGCTTAGGAGGGGGGCAGGTCGATACGCAGTATTTT.

The chain couples TRBV20-1 to TRBJ2-7, with D perhaps TRBD1 or TRBD2 (5 bases each). Trimming took off 6 bases at V and 3 bases at J, with 6 bases between the two ends. Germline V CDR1 and CDR2: DFQATT, SNEGSKA (reference sequence). This CDR3 spans 10 amino acids. The CDR3 DNA is TGCAGTGCGGGGGACTACGAGCAGTACTTC. Its protein is CSAGDYEQYF.